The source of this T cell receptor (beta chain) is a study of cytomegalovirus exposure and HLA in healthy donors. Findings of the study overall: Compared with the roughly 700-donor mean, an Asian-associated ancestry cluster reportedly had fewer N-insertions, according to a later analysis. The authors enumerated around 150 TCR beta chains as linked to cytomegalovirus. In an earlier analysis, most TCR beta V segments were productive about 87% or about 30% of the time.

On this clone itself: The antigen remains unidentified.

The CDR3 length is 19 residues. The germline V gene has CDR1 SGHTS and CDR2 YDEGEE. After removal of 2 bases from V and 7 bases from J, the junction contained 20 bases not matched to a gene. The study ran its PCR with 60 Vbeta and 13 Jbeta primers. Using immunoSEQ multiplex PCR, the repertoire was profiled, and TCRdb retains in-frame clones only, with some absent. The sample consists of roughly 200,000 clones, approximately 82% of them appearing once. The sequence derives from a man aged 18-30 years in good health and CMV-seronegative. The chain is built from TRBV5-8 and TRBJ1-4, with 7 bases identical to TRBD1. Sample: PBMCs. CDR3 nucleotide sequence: TGTGCCAGCAGCTTACCCGACCGGGGGACTTCGCGGGACAGTGAAAAACTGTTTTTT. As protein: CASSLPDRGTSRDSEKLFF.